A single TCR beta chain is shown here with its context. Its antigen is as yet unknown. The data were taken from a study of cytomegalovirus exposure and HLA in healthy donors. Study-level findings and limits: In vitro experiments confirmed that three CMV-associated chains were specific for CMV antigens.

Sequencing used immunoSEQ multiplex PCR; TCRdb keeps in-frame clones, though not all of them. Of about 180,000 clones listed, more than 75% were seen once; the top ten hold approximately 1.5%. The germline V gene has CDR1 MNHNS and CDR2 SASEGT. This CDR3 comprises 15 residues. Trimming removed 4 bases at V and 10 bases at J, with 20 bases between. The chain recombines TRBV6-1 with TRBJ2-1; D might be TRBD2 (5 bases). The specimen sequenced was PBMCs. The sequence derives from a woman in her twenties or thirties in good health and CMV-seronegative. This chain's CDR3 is CASSVRGHGSAEQFF. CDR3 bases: TGTGCCAGCAGTGTAAGAGGGCACGGTTCCGCGGAGCAGTTCTTC.